This TCR beta chain was documented in a study of shared clonotypes between healthy human individuals. V lost 3 bases and J lost 5, with 8 bases in between. The CDR3 sequence is 13 residues long. Germline V lookup: CDR1 LNHDA, CDR2 SQIVND (reference sequence). Comment on this clone: The sample holds other DNA sequences that translate to the same CDR3.

Profiling relied on immunoSEQ multiplex PCR, and the TCRdb table lists in-frame clones only, not all of them. The sample consists of roughly 490,000 clones, about 82% of them appearing once. The V gene is TRBV19, the J gene TRBJ2-1, with D possibly being TRBD1 (6 bases). The sequenced sample consisted of PBMCs. The source of this sequence is a woman in her thirties or forties in good health. Some clones in this sample may be carry-over from other donors' samples. The CDR3 is CASSIGQNNEQFF. DNA for the CDR3: TGTGCCAGTAGTATCGGACAGAACAATGAGCAGTTCTTC.